The 7 T cell receptor beta chains below all came from one sample that was sequenced in a study of HIV-infected patients and healthy controls. Via MiXCR, TCRdb re-called the 5' RACE reads, giving one row per CDR3 protein. The repertoire consists of about 64,000 distinct CDR3 sequences, with less than 20% occurring once and the leading ten covering more than 1.3%. The material sequenced was CD4+ T cells from blood. The receptors were sampled from a human donor in good health.

This clonotype has a count of ten or more. The J gene is TRBJ2-3, the V gene TRBV29-1; possible D gene TRBD2, 6 bases. The CDR3 is 18 residues long. V shed 4 bases and J shed 3 bases, with 26 bases lying between them. Germline lookup yields CDR1 SQVTM and CDR2 ANQGSEA. The CDR3 region has the DNA TGCAGCGTTGTGCGGGATATGTTCCGGTCGGGGAAAACAGATACGCAGTATTTT. Translated, it gives CSVVRDMFRSGKTDTQYF.

This clonotype has more than one count but fewer than ten. The chain joins TRBV29-1 to TRBJ1-2; 8 nucleotides align to TRBD1. The CDR3 consists of 14 residues. Per germline, CDR1 SQVTM and CDR2 ANQGSEA. After removal of 6 bases from V and 1 base from J, the junction contained 7 bases not matched to a gene. CDR3 region: CSVRTGPNNYGYTF. The CDR3 DNA sequence: TGCAGCGTGAGGACAGGGCCCAATAACTATGGCTACACCTTC.

At least ten counts were recorded for this clonotype. This sequence joins TRBV12-3 or TRBV12-4 and TRBJ1-5; D remains ambiguous. Trimming removed 0 bases at V and 5 bases at J, with 8 bases between. The CDR3 is made up of 14 amino acids. The CDR3 DNA is TGTGCCAGCAGTTTAGCAGGGTCTTATCAGCCCCAGCATTTT. Translated, it gives CASSLAGSYQPQHF.

This clonotype appeared many times. The gene calls are TRBV10-2 and TRBJ2-5; no clear D gene. The CDR3 sequence is 15 residues long. Germline V lookup: CDR1 WSHSY, CDR2 SAAADI. The V end was cut by 3 bases, the J end by 0 bases, with 11 bases between. The CDR3 DNA reads as TGCGCCAGCAGTGAATTGGAACGATACCAAGAGACCCAGTACTTC. Its protein product is CASSELERYQETQYF.

The chain has TRBV6-5 and TRBJ1-1; D remains ambiguous. From germline, CDR1 is MNHEY and CDR2 SVGAGI. V lost 10 bases to trimming and J lost 1 base, with 7 bases between them. This CDR3 region has 11 residues. CDR3 amino acids: CATRRNTEAFF. CDR3 DNA: TGTGCCACCCGTAGGAACACTGAAGCTTTCTTT.

This clonotype appeared a single time. The chain uses TRBV29-1 and TRBJ1-1, with TRBD1 matching over 9 bases. This CDR3 contains 12 residues. Germline loops: CDR1 SQVTM, CDR2 ANQGSEA. The CDR3 DNA reads TGCAGTGCGGGACAGGGGAACACTGAAGCTTTCTTT. This encodes CSAGQGNTEAFF. The whole variable domain, filled in from reference TRBV29-1 and TRBJ1-1, reads SAVISQKPSRDICQRGTSLTIQCQVDSQVTMMFWYRQQPGQSLTLIATANQGSEATYESGFVIDKFPISRPNLTFSTLTVSNMSPEDSSIYLCSAGQGNTEAFFGQGTRLTVV.

This clonotype has ten or more counts. The chain joins TRBV2 to TRBJ1-2, with TRBD1 matching 7 bases. J was trimmed by 1 base and V by 5 bases; bases with no gene match: 4. CDR1 SNHLY and CDR2 FYNNEI come from the germline V gene. The CDR3 covers 14 residues. The CDR3 sequence is CASSPPGGNYGYTF. As DNA, the CDR3 is TGTGCCAGCAGTCCACCAGGGGGTAACTATGGCTACACCTTC.